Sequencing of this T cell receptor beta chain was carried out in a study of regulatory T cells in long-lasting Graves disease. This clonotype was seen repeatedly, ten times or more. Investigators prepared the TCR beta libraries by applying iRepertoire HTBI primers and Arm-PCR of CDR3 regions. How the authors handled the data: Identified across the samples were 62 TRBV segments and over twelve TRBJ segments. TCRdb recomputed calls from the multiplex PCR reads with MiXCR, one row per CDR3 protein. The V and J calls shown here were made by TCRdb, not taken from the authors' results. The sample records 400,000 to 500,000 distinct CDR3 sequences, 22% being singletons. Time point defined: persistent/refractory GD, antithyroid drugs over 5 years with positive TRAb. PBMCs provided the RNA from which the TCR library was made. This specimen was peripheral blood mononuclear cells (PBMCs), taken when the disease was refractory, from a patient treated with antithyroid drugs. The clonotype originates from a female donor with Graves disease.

CDR3 loop: CASSRGQAYYEQYF. CDR3 nucleotides: TGTGCCAGCAGTCGGGGACAGGCCTACTACGAGCAGTACTTC. The rearrangement joins TRBV6-1 to TRBJ2-7; TRBD1 matches at 8 bases. V dropped 5 bases and J dropped 3; count of bases not matched to a gene: 6. The germline gives CDR1 MNHNS, CDR2 SASEGT. The CDR3 runs to 14 residues.